One sample yielded the 20 T cell receptor beta chains listed below, sequenced in a study of T cells in Graves' hyperthyroidism and ophthalmopathy. The source material, RNA transcripts, was used to amplify TCR beta CDR3 regions. Using the HTBI primer set, a first-round RT-PCR was run on the TCR CDR3. TCRdb re-called the multiplex PCR reads through MiXCR, storing one row per CDR3 protein. This repertoire shows roughly 350,000 distinct CDR3 sequences, 12% to 15% found once; its top ten account for approximately 35%. The sample was blood. The origin of the receptors is a middle-aged woman with Graves' ophthalmopathy.

This clonotype has ten or more counts. The chain recombines TRBV6-1 with TRBJ1-2; D gene unclear. The ends were cut back, 0 bases at V and 3 bases at J, with 11 bases in the middle. The CDR3 contains 15 residues. Germline V CDR1 and CDR2: MNHNS, SASEGT. Written as DNA, the CDR3 is TGTGCCAGCAGTGAAGCGGTAGGATCCTACTATGGCTACACCTTC. It yields the protein CASSEAVGSYYGYTF.

The genes are TRBV7-2 and TRBJ2-7; D might be TRBD1 or TRBD2, each matching 5 bases. The CDR3 is 15 residues long. V dropped 5 bases and J dropped 2 bases, with 16 bases sitting between them. Germline CDR1 SGHTA, CDR2 FQGNSA. CDR3 sequence: CASSRSGTETYEQYF. As DNA, the CDR3 is TGTGCCAGCAGCCGGTCCGGGACGGAGACCTACGAGCAGTACTTC.

The rearrangement uses TRBV10-3 and TRBJ2-1; D possibly uses TRBD1 or TRBD2 (5 bases each). Trimming cost V 4 bases and J 2 bases, with 12 bases left between them. CDR3 size: 15 residues. CDR1 and CDR2 (germline): ENHRY, SYGVKD. The CDR3: CAISVRVGAYNEQFF. The CDR3 region has the DNA TGTGCCATCAGTGTTCGGGTGGGGGCCTACAATGAGCAGTTCTTC.

This clonotype was detected many times. The rearrangement uses TRBV18 and TRBJ1-1; D uncertain. The V and J ends lost 2 bases and 5 bases respectively, with 9 bases between them. The CDR3 sequence is 13 residues long. Looked up from germline, CDR1 is KGHSH and CDR2 is LQKENI. The CDR3 is CASSPVPRTEAFF. The CDR3 region has the DNA TGTGCCAGCTCACCAGTCCCTCGGACTGAAGCTTTCTTT. The full variable domain, rest sourced from reference TRBV18 and TRBJ1-1, is NAGVMQNPRHLVRRRGQEARLRCSPMKGHSHVYWYRQLPEEGLKFMVYLQKENIIDESGMPKERFSAEFPKEGPSILRIQQVVRGDSAAYFCASSPVPRTEAFFGQGTRLTVV.

This clonotype was counted only a few times. This chain uses TRBV11-2 with TRBJ1-6; 7 bases map to TRBD1. The V and J ends lost 6 bases and 9 bases, in that order; junction bases with no gene match: 2. This CDR3 is built from 12 residues. Germline V gene lookup returns CDR1 SGHAT and CDR2 FQNNGV. The CDR3 is CASSHRGSPLHF. CDR3 nucleotides: TGTGCCAGCAGTCACAGGGGTTCACCCCTCCACTTT. Based on the CDR3 plus reference TRBV11-2 and TRBJ1-6, the full variable domain is EAGVAQSPRYKIIEKRQSVAFWCNPISGHATLYWYQQILGQGPKLLIQFQNNGVVDDSQLPKDRFSAERLKGVDSTLKIQPAKLEDSAVYLCASSHRGSPLHFGNGTRLTVT.

In its sample, this clonotype was seen many times. The chain employs TRBV18 and TRBJ2-7, with TRBD2 as a possible D gene (6 bases). CDR1 and CDR2 from the germline V gene are KGHSH and LQKENI. The CDR3 runs to 16 residues. The V and J ends lost 0 bases and 4 bases respectively, with 16 bases between them. The CDR3 DNA follows: TGTGCCAGCTCACCACCGGTGAATCGTGCGGGGTACGAGCAGTACTTC. Protein sequence: CASSPPVNRAGYEQYF.

As for this clonotype: One end of the junction varies from germline; a read error may be responsible. This chain connects TRBV7-9 to TRBJ2-1, with 11 bases lining up with TRBD1. Germline assignment: CDR1 SEHNR and CDR2 FQNEAQ (reference sequence). CDR3 length equals 16 residues. As DNA, the CDR3 is TGTCCCAGCAGCTTAGGGGGTCGGGACAGGGGGAATGAGCAGTTCTTC. The encoded protein is CPSSLGGRDRGNEQFF.

This clonotype appeared many times. The DNA of the CDR3 is TGTGCCAGCAGTTTCAACAGAGCCACTGAAGCTTTCTTT. It yields the protein CASSFNRATEAFF. This chain connects TRBV28 to TRBJ1-1; D gene ambiguous. Trimming took off 3 bases at V and 4 bases at J, with 9 bases between the two ends. Germline loops: CDR1 MDHEN, CDR2 SYDVKM. The CDR3 is made up of 13 amino acids.

The chain is built from TRBV27 and TRBJ2-4; possible D gene TRBD2, 5 bases. From germline, CDR1 is MNHEY and CDR2 SMNVEV (reference sequence). With 4 bases removed from V and 0 bases from J, the gap between germline ends came to 7 bases. CDR3 length: 14 amino acids. CDR3 DNA: TGTGCCAGCAGTTCTGGACTAGCCAAAAACATTCAGTACTTC. Translating gives CASSSGLAKNIQYF.

In this sample, this clonotype turned up many times. This sequence joins TRBV2 and TRBJ2-1; D ambiguous. The germline gives CDR1 SNHLY, CDR2 FYNNEI. This CDR3 spans 12 amino acids. The V end lost 6 bases, the J end lost 6 bases, and 9 bases lay between the germline ends. CDR3 in DNA: TGTGCCAGCAGGTTCCCCGTCAATGAGCAGTTCTTC. This sequence encodes CASRFPVNEQFF.

This clonotype showed up just a few times. The rearrangement joins TRBV3-1 to TRBJ2-2; D is possibly TRBD2 (6 bases). Per germline, CDR1 LGHDT and CDR2 YNNKEL (reference sequence). This CDR3 is built from 15 residues. Trimming took 0 bases from V and 1 from J, leaving 6 bases between them. Here the CDR3 DNA reads TGTGCCAGCAGCCAAGAGGAGGGGAACACCGGGGAGCTGTTTTTT. It codes for CASSQEEGNTGELFF.

There are many counts of this clonotype. This rearrangement joins TRBV2 to TRBJ1-1, with 9 bases matching TRBD1. Looked up from germline, CDR1 is SNHLY and CDR2 is FYNNEI. CDR3 size: 14 residues. Losses at the gene ends were 8 bases for V and 1 base for J; bases not matched to a gene: 5. This CDR3 reads CASGQTGGNTEAFF. The CDR3 DNA sequence: TGTGCCAGCGGACAGACAGGGGGGAACACTGAAGCTTTCTTT.

Points on this clonotype: One base away lies a much larger clone, so this may be a sequencing read error. The chain combines TRBV6-1 with TRBJ2-2, with D maybe TRBD1 (6 bases). In germline, CDR1 is MNHNS, CDR2 SASEGT. The CDR3 is made up of 16 amino acids. The CDR3 coding sequence is TGTGCCAGCAGTGAAATCTTAAGGACAGTTACCGGGGAGCTGCTTTTT. As protein: CASSEILRTVTGELLF.

This clonotype was seen many times. This chain links TRBV5-5 with TRBJ2-7; 8 nucleotides match TRBD1. CDR3 length equals 17 residues. Germline lookup yields CDR1 SGHKS and CDR2 YYEKEE (reference sequence). The J segment lost 6 bases and the V segment lost 0 bases, leaving 14 bases of the junction unmatched. CDR3 coding DNA: TGTGCCAGCAGCTTGGATGTCGGGACAGGCAGCCTAAGCGAGCAGTACTTC. This codes for CASSLDVGTGSLSEQYF.

This chain links TRBV20-1 with TRBJ1-5; TRBD1 matches at 9 bases. Germline V gives CDR1 DFQATT, CDR2 SNEGSKA (reference sequence). The length of the CDR3 is 14 residues. After removal of 6 bases from V and 5 bases from J, the junction contained 8 bases not matched to a gene. The CDR3 DNA is TGCAGTGCGAGAACAGGGGGCTTGGATCAGCCCCAGCATTTT. Protein: CSARTGGLDQPQHF.

In this sample, this clonotype turned up many times. The chain links TRBV7-9 to TRBJ1-5; D unclear. Germline-derived CDR1 and CDR2 are SEHNR and FQNEAQ (reference sequence). The V and J ends lost 6 bases and 5 bases respectively, with 14 bases between them. CDR3 length: 14 amino acids. This CDR3 is CASRPGGPDQPQHF. CDR3 in DNA: TGTGCCAGCAGACCCGGCGGTCCCGATCAGCCCCAGCATTTT. The complete variable domain, with remaining parts taken from reference TRBV7-9 and TRBJ1-5, reads DTGVSQNPRHKITKRGQNVTFRCDPISEHNRLYWYRQTLGQGPEFLTYFQNEAQLEKSRLLSDRFSAERPKGSFSTLEIQRTEQGDSAMYLCASRPGGPDQPQHFGDGTRLSIL.

Concerning this clonotype itself: Just one base apart from a much larger clone, this may be a read error. The rearrangement links TRBV6-2 or TRBV6-3 to TRBJ1-1, with D possibly TRBD1 on 6 matching bases. The CDR3 sequence is 13 residues long. Germline V gene data show CDR1 as MNHEY and CDR2 as SVGEGT. As DNA, the CDR3 is TGTGTCAGCAGTTACGGGTTCGGGACAGAAGCTTTCTTT. Translated: CVSSYGFGTEAFF.

This clonotype was counted many times. The chain employs TRBV10-2 and TRBJ2-3; possible D gene TRBD1, 5 bases. Trimming took 7 bases from V and 3 from J, leaving 8 bases between them. Looked up from germline, CDR1 is WSHSY and CDR2 is SAAADI. The CDR3 is 12 amino acids. The CDR3: CASNRWTDTQYF. The CDR3, as DNA: TGCGCCAGCAACAGGTGGACAGATACGCAGTATTTT.

This clonotype has a count of ten or more. The chain is built from TRBV6-1 and TRBJ2-7; D is unresolved. Germline V gives CDR1 MNHNS, CDR2 SASEGT. With 9 bases removed from V and 4 bases from J, the gap between germline ends came to 19 bases. The CDR3 consists of 14 residues. CDR3 loop: CASSGPRNFYEQYF. The CDR3 DNA reads TGTGCCAGTTCCGGGCCTCGAAACTTTTACGAGCAGTACTTC.

This clonotype was seen a few times. V gene TRBV27 combines with J gene TRBJ1-5, with no clear D. The CDR3 contains 15 residues. Germline CDR1 MNHEY, CDR2 SMNVEV (reference sequence). The V end lost 6 bases, the J end lost 1 base, and 13 bases lay between the germline ends. The CDR3 spells CASRQVLTSNQPQHF. In nucleotides, the CDR3 is TGTGCCAGCAGGCAGGTCTTGACGAGCAATCAGCCCCAGCATTTT.